This TCR beta chain was obtained from a study of cytomegalovirus exposure and HLA in healthy donors. Study summary: A later analysis reported the 90 to 150 validation repertoires used the same platform as the 500 to 800 first-cohort repertoires.

Whole-study findings and limits: TCR beta chains numbering more than 150 were designated cytomegalovirus-associated. Many donors shared some public TCRs, even though most TCR sequences were rare.

A remark on this clone: Its antigen is not known.

Data came from immunoSEQ multiplex PCR; TCRdb stores just in-frame clones and leaves some out. In the table there are approximately 200,000 clones, roughly 81% of which are singletons. The V and J ends lost 2 bases and 0 bases respectively, with 14 bases between them. The CDR3 is 15 residues long. Germline V gives CDR1 GTSNPN, CDR2 SVGIG (reference sequence). This receptor was identified in a woman aged 25 to 39 in good health and CMV-seronegative. This chain connects TRBV30 to TRBJ2-7; possible D gene TRBD2, 6 bases. Sequenced sample: PBMCs. CDR3: CAWSPVAGRSYEQYF. CDR3 DNA: TGTGCCTGGAGTCCCGTCGCGGGGCGCTCCTACGAGCAGTACTTC.